The entry below gives a single T cell receptor (beta chain) sequence along with its context. Its antigen remains undetermined. No clone much larger than this one lies a single base away; base qualities are absent. The sample originates from a study of blood T cell repertoires in COVID-19 (dated by TCRdb to 2020 to 2022). Regarding the complete study: Collaborator samples came from the United States, Italy and Spain and covered acute and convalescent phases of COVID-19. Samples came from the ongoing ImmuneRACE study (first 160 participants) plus 1,254 subjects from 6 global collaborators. The material from the prospective study consisted of cDNA or gDNA derived from T cells, B-cell-depleted T cells, or PBMCs. Subjects who had been exposed to COVID-19, were actively infected with it, or had recovered from it provided the deeply sampled blood TCRbeta repertoires that made up the dataset. A de-identified subject ID, COVID-19 status, age in years and sex were almost always included in the sample metadata. The repertoires were released in a freely available public database meant as a resource for research on the immune response to SARS-CoV-2. Where available, HLA class I and class II types were obtained from metadata supplied by the sample provider rather than from assay-based typing.

The immunoSEQ Assay, a bias-controlled multiplex PCR, was used to amplify TCRbeta CDR3 regions from genomic DNA. The source study handled its data this way. The number of nucleated cells in each sample was estimated by amplification of reference gene primers within the assay. To quantify the absolute abundance of each unique TCRbeta CDR3 rearrangement, sequence reads were collapsed and filtered. Productive Simpson clonality was computed per sample as the square root of Simpson's diversity index over productive rearrangements. This is the immuneACCESS table as TCRdb keeps it, with only in-frame sequences that have V and J called. A part of the clones is gone; compared with another copy, unresolved V genes explain less than half, and the rest is unexplained. The DNA was the basis for D and trimming; V, J and clone size are from that table. Present in this sample are tens of thousands of clones, roughly 73% of which were seen just once. The top ten constitute 50% to 75% of the sample.

Each collaborating institution followed its own protocols to collect whole blood in K2EDTA tubes. Collaborator samples were shipped for TCRbeta analysis as frozen whole blood, isolated PBMCs, or DNA extracted from either sample type. V and J are trimmed by 4 bases and 5 bases, and the gene matches miss 7 bases of the junction. Including cysteine and phenylalanine, the CDR3 has 15 amino acids. The kept DNA is CDR3 alone, 45 bases in frame from the first base. CDR1 and CDR2, looked up from the germline V gene, are LGHNA and YSLEER. Findings and caveats that apply to the study as a whole: The amount of clinical and demographic metadata varied by source and participant and was provided uncurated.

The receptor was isolated from an elderly man with acute or convalescent COVID-19. The V and J segments used are TRBV4-3 and TRBJ2-4; TRBD2 agrees with 8 junctional bases. The specimen was peripheral blood. CDR3 protein: CASSLFTGGQNIQYF. At the DNA level, the sequence is TGCGCCAGCAGCCTTTTTACGGGAGGGCAAAACATTCAGTACTTC.